A single sample is the source of the 22 T cell receptor beta chains below, sequenced in a study of shared clonotypes between healthy human individuals. Produced via immunoSEQ multiplex PCR; TCRdb's table is partial and in-frame only. The sample yields 800,000 or so clones, 90% to 98% seen once. Terminally differentiated effector memory CD45RA+ cells were excluded from the naive CD8 cells, which were CD45RO-negative and positively selected for CCR7. Sequenced material: naive CD8+ T cells sorted from blood. These TCRs come from a young man in good health.

The chain's CDR3 is CASSLRPMGNEQFF. CDR3 in DNA: TGTGCCAGCAGTTTACGCCCCATGGGCAATGAGCAGTTCTTC. V is TRBV27 and J is TRBJ2-1; D unresolved. This CDR3 is built from 14 residues. Per the germline V gene, CDR1 is MNHEY and CDR2 is SMNVEV (reference sequence). V was trimmed by 2 bases and J by 6 bases, leaving 11 bases between them.

The J gene is TRBJ2-7, the V gene TRBV4-1; 8 bases fit TRBD2. Germline V lookup: CDR1 MGHRA, CDR2 YSYEKL. The CDR3 length is 16 residues. V was pared by 0 bases and J by 3 bases, with 7 bases of the junction left unmatched. In DNA, the CDR3 is TGCGCCAGCAGCCAAGAAGGCGGGAGGCGCGACTACGAGCAGTACTTC. This translates into CASSQEGGRRDYEQYF.

The J gene is TRBJ2-7, the V gene TRBV5-6; D is tentatively TRBD1 or TRBD2 (6 bases each). This CDR3 has 14 amino acids. Germline values: CDR1 SGHDT, CDR2 YYEEEE. V dropped 3 bases and J dropped 5 bases, with 15 bases sitting between them. CDR3: CASSSVLGGHEQYF. The CDR3 DNA is TGTGCCAGCAGCTCGGTTTTGGGGGGCCACGAGCAGTACTTC.

The chain uses TRBV6-1 and TRBJ2-1, with 14 bases matching TRBD2. The CDR3 totals 14 residues. V trimming: 3 bases; J trimming: 9 bases; junction bases outside the gene matches: 1. Looked up from germline, CDR1 is MNHNS and CDR2 is SASEGT. The CDR3 is CASSDGTSGSEQFF. In nucleotides, the CDR3 is TGTGCCAGCAGTGACGGGACTAGCGGGAGTGAGCAGTTCTTC.

This chain uses TRBV13 with TRBJ1-5; D is uncertain. Between the trimmed V and J ends, which lost 5 bases and 6 bases, there was a span of 11 bases. Germline-derived CDR1 and CDR2 are PRHDT and FYEKMQ (reference sequence). The CDR3 extends over 13 amino acids. The CDR3 here is CASSPSKGQPQHF. The CDR3 nucleotides read TGTGCCAGCAGCCCCTCTAAGGGTCAGCCCCAGCATTTT.

The chain employs TRBV7-9 and TRBJ2-7; the D is unclear. Germline V lookup: CDR1 SEHNR, CDR2 FQNEAQ (reference sequence). This CDR3 region has 11 residues. V was trimmed by 5 bases and J by 3 bases, leaving 5 bases between them. The CDR3, as DNA: TGTGCCAGCAGCCAACTCTACGAGCAGTACTTC. It yields the protein CASSQLYEQYF. The whole variable domain, filled in from reference TRBV7-9 and TRBJ2-7, reads DTGVSQNPRHKITKRGQNVTFRCDPISEHNRLYWYRQTLGQGPEFLTYFQNEAQLEKSRLLSDRFSAERPKGSFSTLEIQRTEQGDSAMYLCASSQLYEQYFGPGTRLTVT.

CDR3 sequence: CASSQHEGHTGELFF. The CDR3 nucleotides read TGTGCCAGCAGCCAGCACGAGGGACACACCGGGGAGCTGTTTTTT. The chain has TRBV7-9 and TRBJ2-2; D is possibly TRBD1 or TRBD2 (5 bases each). The V gene lost 5 bases and the J gene lost 3 bases, with 13 bases spanning the gap. The V gene's germline CDR1 is SEHNR and CDR2 FQNEAQ (reference sequence). CDR3 length: 15 amino acids.

Details on this clone: Other DNA sequences in the sample encode the same CDR3. The chain carries TRBV27 and TRBJ2-7, with 7 bases fitting TRBD2. This CDR3 contains 14 residues. CDR1 and CDR2 (germline): MNHEY, SMNVEV (reference sequence). The J segment lost 2 bases and the V segment lost 0 bases, leaving 1 base of the junction unmatched. DNA for the CDR3: TGTGCCAGCAGTTTATCGCGGGGGACCTACGAGCAGTACTTC. Amino acids: CASSLSRGTYEQYF.

This chain connects TRBV19 to TRBJ1-5; a weak D match, TRBD1 (5 bases). Germline CDR1 LNHDA, CDR2 SQIVND (reference sequence). The CDR3 runs to 15 residues. V lost 5 bases and J lost 10, with 21 bases in between. The CDR3 nucleotides are TGTGCCAGTAGTCTCCGGGACCGCCTCGGGGGACCCCAGCATTTT. This codes for CASSLRDRLGGPQHF. Together with reference TRBV19 and TRBJ1-5, the CDR3 gives the full variable domain: DGGITQSPKYLFRKEGQNVTLSCEQNLNHDAMYWYRQDPGQGLRLIYYSQIVNDFQKGDIAEGYSVSREKKESFPLTVTSAQKNPTAFYLCASSLRDRLGGPQHFGDGTRLSIL.

The chain couples TRBV11-2 to TRBJ2-1, with D perhaps assigned TRBD1 or TRBD2 (5 bases each). CDR1 is SGHAT and CDR2 is FQNNGV in the germline V gene. The CDR3 has 12 residues. V was cut by 1 base and J by 10 bases, with 8 bases left in between. The chain's CDR3 is CASSLVGTEQFF. DNA for the CDR3: TGTGCCAGCAGCTTAGTAGGGACCGAGCAGTTCTTC.

The chain employs TRBV2 and TRBJ2-5; 9 bases line up with TRBD1. Germline CDR1 and CDR2: SNHLY and FYNNEI. The CDR3 runs 15 residues. With 6 bases clipped from V and 5 bases from J, the junction kept 10 bases outside the gene matches. The CDR3 loop is CASRKNRGRRETQYF. CDR3 nucleotides: TGTGCCAGCAGGAAAAACAGGGGGCGCCGGGAGACCCAGTACTTC.

Notes on this clone: Other DNA sequences in the sample encode the same CDR3. The rearrangement links TRBV28 to TRBJ2-7, with a weak D call TRBD1 (6 bases). This CDR3 comprises 12 residues. Germline V gene data show CDR1 as MDHEN and CDR2 as SYDVKM. V lost 6 bases, J lost 1 base, and 7 bases lay in between. The CDR3, as DNA: TGTGCCAGCAGCCAGGGGTCCTACGAGCAGTACTTC. Its protein product is CASSQGSYEQYF.

The chain employs TRBV10-3 and TRBJ2-7, with D possibly matching TRBD1 (5 bases). The CDR3 contains 13 residues. V was shortened by 7 bases and J by 2 bases, with 12 bases between the two germline ends. Germline V CDR1 and CDR2: ENHRY, SYGVKD. CDR3 protein: CAITQGLAYEQYF. The CDR3 DNA is TGTGCCATCACTCAGGGCTTAGCCTACGAGCAGTACTTC.

The gene calls are TRBV27 and TRBJ2-7; 11 bases line up with TRBD2. Germline CDR1 reads MNHEY; CDR2 reads SMNVEV (reference sequence). J was trimmed by 3 bases and V by 5 bases; bases with no gene match: 9. The CDR3 extends over 16 amino acids. CDR3 DNA sequence: TGTGCCAGCAGTCAGGGGACTAGCGGTTCCCTCTACGAGCAGTACTTC. Translation: CASSQGTSGSLYEQYF.

The rearrangement joins TRBV7-6 to TRBJ1-4; 8 nucleotides align to TRBD1. The trim removed 5 bases at V and 8 bases at J, leaving 13 bases unmatched. Looked up from germline, CDR1 is SGHVS and CDR2 is FNYEAQ. The CDR3 consists of 16 residues. CDR3: CASSLSTTGAQEKLFF. The CDR3, as DNA: TGTGCCAGCAGCCTAAGCACGACAGGGGCACAGGAAAAACTGTTTTTT.

The J gene is TRBJ2-2, the V gene TRBV7-6, with D possibly matching TRBD1 (6 bases). The germline V gene has CDR1 SGHVS and CDR2 FNYEAQ. Between the trimmed V and J ends, which lost 5 bases and 3 bases, there was a span of 7 bases. The CDR3 contains 13 residues. The CDR3 DNA reads TGTGCCAGCAGCCCAGGGGACACCGGGGAGCTGTTTTTT. Translation: CASSPGDTGELFF.

This clone occurred once. The chain joins TRBV4-1 to TRBJ2-7; D gene uncertain. This CDR3 contains 11 residues. Between the trimmed V and J ends, which lost 5 bases and 3 bases, there was a span of 5 bases. CDR1 MGHRA and CDR2 YSYEKL come from the germline V gene. CDR3 nucleotide sequence: TGCGCCAGCAGCACCAGCTACGAGCAGTACTTC. Translating gives CASSTSYEQYF.

The genes are TRBV19 and TRBJ2-7, with a weak D call TRBD2 (5 bases). The CDR3 is 15 amino acids. Germline CDR1 and CDR2: LNHDA and SQIVND (reference sequence). V gave up 1 base and J gave up 1 base, with 11 bases separating them. The CDR3 DNA reads TGTGCCAGTAGTATAGCACACGGAGGTTCCTACGAGCAGTACTTC. It specifies CASSIAHGGSYEQYF.

The CDR3 DNA reads as TGCGCCAGCAGCTCCGGACTAACCTATAGCACAGATACGCAGTATTTT. Encoded protein: CASSSGLTYSTDTQYF. The chain links TRBV5-1 to TRBJ2-3; perhaps TRBD2 as D (6 bases). Germline V gene data show CDR1 as SGHRS and CDR2 as YFSETQ. Trimming cost V 3 bases and J 0 bases, with 14 bases left between them. There are 16 residues in the CDR3.

The chain recombines TRBV5-4 with TRBJ2-1; D is unclear. V lost 0 bases and J 0 bases, leaving 7 bases between the germline ends. Germline V CDR1 and CDR2: SGHNT, YYREEE (reference sequence). The CDR3 is 15 residues long. The DNA for the CDR3 is TGTGCCAGCAGCTTGGAAACGAGCTCCTACAATGAGCAGTTCTTC. This codes for CASSLETSSYNEQFF. The whole variable domain, remainder taken from reference TRBV5-4 and TRBJ2-1, is ETGVTQSPTHLIKTRGQQVTLRCSSQSGHNTVSWYQQALGQGPQFIFQYYREEENGRGNFPPRFSGLQFPNYSSELNVNALELDDSALYLCASSLETSSYNEQFFGPGTRLTVL.

The chain uses TRBV12-5 and TRBJ2-2; 9 bases match TRBD2. This CDR3 contains 15 residues. V was clipped by 3 bases and J by 7 bases; unmatched bases: 6. The germline gives CDR1 LGHNT, CDR2 FRNRAP. The CDR3 coding sequence is TGTGCTAGTGGTTTCGATAGCGGGAGAATCGGGGAGCTGTTTTTT. It translates to CASGFDSGRIGELFF.

J is TRBJ2-7 and V is TRBV6-6, with D possibly TRBD2 on 5 matching bases. V was cut by 8 bases and J by 2 bases, with 13 bases left in between. This CDR3 has 13 amino acids. Germline CDR1 reads MNHNY; CDR2 reads SVGAGI (reference sequence). The CDR3 bases are TGTGCCAGCCAACTTGGGGAGACCTACGAGCAGTACTTC. This encodes CASQLGETYEQYF.